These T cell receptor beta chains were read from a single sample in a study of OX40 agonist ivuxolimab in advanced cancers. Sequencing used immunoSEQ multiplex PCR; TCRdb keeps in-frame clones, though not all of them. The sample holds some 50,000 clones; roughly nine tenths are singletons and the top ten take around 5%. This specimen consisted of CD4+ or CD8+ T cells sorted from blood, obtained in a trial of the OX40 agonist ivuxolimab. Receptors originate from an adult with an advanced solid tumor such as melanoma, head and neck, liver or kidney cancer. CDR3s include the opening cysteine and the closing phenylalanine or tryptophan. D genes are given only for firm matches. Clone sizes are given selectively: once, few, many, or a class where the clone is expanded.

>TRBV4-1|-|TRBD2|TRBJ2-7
TGCGCCAGCAGCCAAGGACGACTAGCGGGGAACTCCTACGAGCAGTACTTC
CASSQGRLAGNSYEQYF
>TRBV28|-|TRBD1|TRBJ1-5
TGTGCCAGCAGACCCGGGACAGGGGGCAATCAGCCCCAGCATTTT
CASRPGTGGNQPQHF
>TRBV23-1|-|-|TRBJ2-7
TGCGCCAGCAGTCAACAAGGGGGGGAGTACGAGCAGTACTTC
CASSQQGGEYEQYF
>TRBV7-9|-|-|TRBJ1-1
TGTGCCAGCAGTCGAGTGAACACTGAAGCTTTCTTT
CASSRVNTEAFF
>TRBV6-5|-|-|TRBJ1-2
TGTGCCAGCAGTAGCCGAGGGGGAGGCTATGGCTACACCTTC
CASSSRGGGYGYTF
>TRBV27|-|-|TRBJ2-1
TGTGCCAGCAGTCCACAAAGGACCCACAATGAGCAGTTCTTC
CASSPQRTHNEQFF
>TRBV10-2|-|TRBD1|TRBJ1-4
TGCGCCAGCCGGGACAGGGGGCAGTCTAATGAAAAACTGTTTTTT
CASRDRGQSNEKLFF
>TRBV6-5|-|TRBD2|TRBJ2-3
TGTGCCAGCAGTTACCAGGGACTAGGTATAGATACGCAGTATTTT
CASSYQGLGIDTQYF
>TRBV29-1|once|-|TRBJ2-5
TGCAGCGTTCGGAGACTAGAGGAGACCCAGTACTTC
CSVRRLEETQYF
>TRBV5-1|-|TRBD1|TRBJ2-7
TGCGCCAGCAGCCGGACAGGGCTCGAGCAGTACTTC
CASSRTGLEQYF
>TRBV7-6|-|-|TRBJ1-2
TGTGCCAGCAGCCAGGATGGGTACAGGGGCTACACCTTC
CASSQDGYRGYTF
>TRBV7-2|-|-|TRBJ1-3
TGTGCCAGCAGCTCCAGGGGTGGAAACACCATATATTTT
CASSSRGGNTIYF
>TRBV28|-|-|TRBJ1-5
TGTGCCACCGACCTCGACGGATTCAATCAGCCCCAGCATTTT
CATDLDGFNQPQHF
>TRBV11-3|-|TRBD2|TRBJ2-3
TGTGCCAGCAGACGGACTAGCGGGAGGGGCACAGATACGCAGTATTTT
CASRRTSGRGTDTQYF
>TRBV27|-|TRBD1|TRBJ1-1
TGTGCCAGCAGTACCCACAGGGGGCAGGGTGAAGCTTTCTTT
CASSTHRGQGEAFF
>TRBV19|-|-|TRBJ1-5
TGTGCCAGCAGTACGGGGCAGAGTCAGCCCCAGCATTTT
CASSTGQSQPQHF
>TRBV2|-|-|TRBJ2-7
TGTGCCAGCAGCCGCGACACCGGGAGTAGGTTGTACGAGCAGTACTTC
CASSRDTGSRLYEQYF
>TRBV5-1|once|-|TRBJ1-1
TGCGCCAGCAGCTTGGGGTCAGGGGATAACACTGAAGCTTTCTTT
CASSLGSGDNTEAFF
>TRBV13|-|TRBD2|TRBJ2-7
TGTGCCAGCAGCTTAGAGGTGGTGCGACTAGCGGGAGGATCCCATACTTACGAGCAGTACTTC
CASSLEVVRLAGGSHTYEQYF
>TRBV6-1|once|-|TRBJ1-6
TGTGCCAGCAGTGAGGGGCAGCGGAATTCACCCCTCCACTTT
CASSEGQRNSPLHF
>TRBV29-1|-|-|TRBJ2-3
TGCAGCGTTGTTGGGACGCCTCTGAAGGGGGGCACAGATACGCAGTATTTT
CSVVGTPLKGGTDTQYF
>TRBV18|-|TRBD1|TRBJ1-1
TGTGCCAGCTCAAACAGACAGGGGGCGAACACTGAAGCTTTCTTT
CASSNRQGANTEAFF
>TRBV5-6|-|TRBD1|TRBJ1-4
TGTGCCAGCAGCCTAAGGACAGGGGGGGTGAATGAAAAACTGTTTTTT
CASSLRTGGVNEKLFF
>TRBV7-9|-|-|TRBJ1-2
TGTGCCAGCAGCTTAGTCGGGGCGAGCGGCTACACCTTC
CASSLVGASGYTF
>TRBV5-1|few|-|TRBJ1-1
TGCGCCAGCAGCTGGGGGGACTCCAAGAACACTGAAGCTTTCTTT
CASSWGDSKNTEAFF
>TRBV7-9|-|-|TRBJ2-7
TGTGCCAGCAGCCCGAAGGGGGGATCCTACGAGCAGTACTTC
CASSPKGGSYEQYF
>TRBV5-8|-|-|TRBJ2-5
TGTGCCAGCAGACCGAGGGCAGGTAGAGAGACCCAGTACTTC
CASRPRAGRETQYF
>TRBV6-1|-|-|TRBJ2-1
TGTGCCAGCACCGAGGGGGGCCCCAATGAGCAGTTCTTC
CASTEGGPNEQFF
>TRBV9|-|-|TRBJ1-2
TGTGCCAGCAGCGTAGACCCCGGAGCCTATGGCTACACCTTC
CASSVDPGAYGYTF
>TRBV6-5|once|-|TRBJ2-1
TGTGCCAGCAGGTCGAGAGGAGGGTGCAATGAGCAGTTCTTC
CASRSRGGCNEQFF
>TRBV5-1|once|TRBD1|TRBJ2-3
TGCGCCAGCAGCTTGGGGGGACAGCGCACAGATACGCAGTATTTT
CASSLGGQRTDTQYF
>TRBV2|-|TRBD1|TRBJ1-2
TGTGCCAGCGCCACCTCGGGACAGGGGAACGGCTACACCTTC
CASATSGQGNGYTF
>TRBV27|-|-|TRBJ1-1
TGTGCCAGCAAGGGGGGCACTGAAGCTTTCTTT
CASKGGTEAFF
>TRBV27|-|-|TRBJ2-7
TGTGCCAGCAGTTTGGCACGATTGAACTACGAGCAGTACTTC
CASSLARLNYEQYF
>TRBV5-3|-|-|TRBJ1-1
TGTGCCAGAAGCTTTTACAGGAACACTGAAGCTTTCTTT
CARSFYRNTEAFF
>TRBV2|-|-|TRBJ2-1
TGTGCCAGCCTAACCGGAACTAGAACCAATGAGCAGTTCTTC
CASLTGTRTNEQFF
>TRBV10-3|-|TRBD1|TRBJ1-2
TGTGCCATCAGTGAGGGACAGGCCCAACTCTATGGCTACACCTTC
CAISEGQAQLYGYTF
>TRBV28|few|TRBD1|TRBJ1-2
TGTGCCAGCAGTTTATCAAACAGGGGTGGCGGCTACACCTTC
CASSLSNRGGGYTF
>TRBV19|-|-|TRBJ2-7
TGTGCCAGTAGTCCGCGGAGGGACAGCACCTACGAGCAGTACTTC
CASSPRRDSTYEQYF
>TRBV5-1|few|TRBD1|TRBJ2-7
TGCGCCAGCAGCTCCCAACCCGGACAGGGAAACGAGCAGTACTTC
CASSSQPGQGNEQYF
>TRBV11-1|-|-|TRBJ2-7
TGTGCCAGCAGCTTAGGGGCAGGGATAACCTACGAGCAGTACTTC
CASSLGAGITYEQYF
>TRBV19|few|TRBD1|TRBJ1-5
TGTGCCAGTACCCATGGGACAGGGGGCGCCCAGCCCCAGCATTTT
CASTHGTGGAQPQHF
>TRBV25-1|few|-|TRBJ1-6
TGTGCCAGCAGTGCCAGTTTGGGTAATTCACCCCTCCACTTT
CASSASLGNSPLHF
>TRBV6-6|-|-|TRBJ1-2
TGTGCCAGCATCTCCCCCTCGGACAGTAACTATGGCTACACCTTC
CASISPSDSNYGYTF
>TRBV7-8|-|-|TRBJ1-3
TGTGCCAGCAGCTTAGCCGTGACGGTCTCTGGAAACACCATATATTTT
CASSLAVTVSGNTIYF
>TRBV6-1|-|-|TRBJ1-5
TGTGCCAGCAGTGAAGAGGACAGACCCCAAATCAAGCCCCAGCATTTT
CASSEEDRPQIKPQHF
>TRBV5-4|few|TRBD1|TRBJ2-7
TGTGCCAGCAGCTTCGGACAGGGCATAATCGGGTCCTACGAGCAGTACTTC
CASSFGQGIIGSYEQYF
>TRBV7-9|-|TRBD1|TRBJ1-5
TGTGCCAGCAGCTTGACAGGGTCTCAGCCCCAGCATTTT
CASSLTGSQPQHF
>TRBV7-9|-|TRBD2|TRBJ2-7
TGTGCCAGCAGACTAGCGGGAGGGCCAGGGGGCGAGCAGTACTTC
CASRLAGGPGGEQYF
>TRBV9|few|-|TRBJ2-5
TGTGCCAGCAGCGCCGGGACTGTTCAAGAGACCCAGTACTTC
CASSAGTVQETQYF